The rows below give T cell receptor beta chains drawn from one sample of a study of post-analysis software for immune sequencing data. Via MiXCR, TCRdb re-called the PCR reads, giving one row per CDR3 protein. The sample includes roughly 400,000 distinct CDR3 sequences, 39% of them seen just once. The material sequenced was blood. These receptors were taken from a girl aged 2-9 years with multiple sclerosis. Each CDR3 is given with its conserved first and last residue. The D gene is left open where the match is weak. Rows may omit the clone size; those that give it use once, few, many or a size class.

V,J,D,size,CDR3,DNA
TRBV29-1,TRBJ2-1,NA,NA,CSVEVPTVNEQFF,TGCAGCGTTGAAGTCCCAACTGTGAATGAGCAGTTCTTC
TRBV6-1,TRBJ2-7,TRBD2,NA,CASIQRDYNYEQYF,TGTGCCAGCATCCAGCGGGACTATAACTACGAGCAGTACTTC
TRBV28,TRBJ2-3,NA,once,CASRPRTSPHTDTQYF,TGTGCCAGCAGACCGCGCACCTCACCTCACACAGATACGCAGTATTTT
TRBV4-2,TRBJ2-7,NA,few,CASSQDHSEGNEQYF,TGTGCCAGCAGCCAAGACCATTCCGAGGGAAACGAGCAGTACTTC
TRBV20-1,TRBJ2-7,TRBD1,NA,CSARVGQGAGYEQYF,TGCAGTGCTAGAGTGGGACAGGGGGCGGGCTACGAGCAGTACTTC
TRBV7-2,TRBJ2-3,TRBD1,few,CASSLLTGGEAADTQYF,TGTGCCAGCAGCTTATTGACAGGGGGGGAGGCGGCAGATACGCAGTATTTT
TRBV20-1,TRBJ2-5,TRBD2,NA,CSAKTSAETQYF,TGCAGTGCCAAGACTAGCGCAGAGACCCAGTACTTC
TRBV2,TRBJ2-5,NA,few,CASIERGAEVETQYF,TGTGCCAGCATCGAAAGGGGGGCAGAGGTGGAGACCCAGTACTTC
TRBV10-2,TRBJ2-5,NA,few,CASSESGAGTQETQYF,TGCGCCAGCAGTGAGTCTGGGGCGGGGACCCAAGAGACCCAGTACTTC
TRBV5-1,TRBJ2-3,TRBD1,few,CASSSTGTGYGTDTQYF,TGCGCCAGCAGCTCAACCGGGACAGGTTATGGCACAGATACGCAGTATTTT
TRBV5-1,TRBJ2-3,TRBD1,NA,CASSWDRGLSTDTQYF,TGCGCCAGCAGCTGGGACAGGGGTCTCAGCACAGATACGCAGTATTTT
TRBV10-3,TRBJ1-2,NA,many,CASRGERYGYTF,TGTGCCTCCCGAGGGGAACGCTATGGCTACACCTTC
TRBV29-1,TRBJ1-2,NA,NA,CSVLWGSELGGYTF,TGCAGCGTCTTGTGGGGATCAGAATTAGGCGGCTACACCTTC
TRBV4-1,TRBJ1-6,TRBD1,many,CASSRQGIQDSPLHF,TGCGCCAGCTCTCGACAGGGGATACAGGATTCACCCCTCCACTTT
TRBV4-1,TRBJ2-7,TRBD1,NA,CASSQPRDRVNEQYF,TGCGCCAGCAGCCAACCACGGGACAGGGTGAACGAGCAGTACTTC
TRBV7-9,TRBJ2-3,NA,NA,CASSLAWDTQYF,TGTGCCAGCAGCTTAGCCTGGGATACGCAGTATTTT
TRBV29-1,TRBJ2-1,NA,few,CSVALRLSSYEQFF,TGCAGCGTTGCCTTGCGACTTAGCTCCTACGAGCAGTTCTTC
TRBV7-2,TRBJ2-5,NA,NA,CASSRRKETQYF,TGTGCCAGCAGCCGGAGGAAAGAGACCCAGTACTTC
TRBV29-1,TRBJ2-7,NA,NA,CSVASLNEQYF,TGCAGCGTTGCCAGTCTTAATGAGCAGTACTTC
TRBV15,TRBJ2-3,NA,NA,CATSRDGRSTDTQYF,TGTGCCACCAGCAGAGATGGGCGGAGCACAGATACGCAGTATTTT